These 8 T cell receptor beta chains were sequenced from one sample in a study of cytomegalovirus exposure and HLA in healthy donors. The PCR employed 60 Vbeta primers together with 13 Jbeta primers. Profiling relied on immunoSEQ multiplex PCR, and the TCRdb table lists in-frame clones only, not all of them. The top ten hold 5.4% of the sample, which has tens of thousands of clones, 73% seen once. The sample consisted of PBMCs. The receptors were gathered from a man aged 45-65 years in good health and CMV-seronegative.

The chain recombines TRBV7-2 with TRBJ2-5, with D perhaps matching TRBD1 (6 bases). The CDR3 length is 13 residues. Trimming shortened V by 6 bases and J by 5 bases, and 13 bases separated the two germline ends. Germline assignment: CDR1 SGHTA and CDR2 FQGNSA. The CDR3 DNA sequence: TGTGCCAGCAGTCGACAGGTCGGCGAGACCCAGTACTTC. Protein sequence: CASSRQVGETQYF. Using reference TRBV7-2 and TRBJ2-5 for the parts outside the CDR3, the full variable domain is GAGVSQSPSNKVTEKGKDVELRCDPISGHTALYWYRQSLGQGLEFLIYFQGNSAPDKSGLPSDRFSAERTGGSVSTLTIQRTQQEDSAVYLCASSRQVGETQYFGPGTRLLVL.

The CDR3: CASVRGTLKNTEAFF. The CDR3 region has the DNA TGCGCCAGCGTGAGGGGGACACTTAAGAACACTGAAGCTTTCTTT. V is TRBV5-1 and J is TRBJ1-1; TRBD1 is a possible D gene (6 bases). The V and J ends lost 7 bases and 1 base respectively, with 17 bases between them. Germline assignment: CDR1 SGHRS and CDR2 YFSETQ. The CDR3 loop spans 15 amino acids.

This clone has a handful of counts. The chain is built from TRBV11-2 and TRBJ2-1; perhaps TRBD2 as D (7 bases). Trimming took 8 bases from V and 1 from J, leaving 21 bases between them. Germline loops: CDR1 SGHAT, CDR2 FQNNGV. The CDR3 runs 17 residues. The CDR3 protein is CASSDVGGARSYNEQFF. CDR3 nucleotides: TGTGCCAGCTCAGATGTAGGGGGGGCCCGGTCCTACAATGAGCAGTTCTTC.

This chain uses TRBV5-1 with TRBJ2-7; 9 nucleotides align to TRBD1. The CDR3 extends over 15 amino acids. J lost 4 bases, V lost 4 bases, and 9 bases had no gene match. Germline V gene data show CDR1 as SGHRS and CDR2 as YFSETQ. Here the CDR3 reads CASSPTGQGYYEQYF. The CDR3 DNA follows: TGCGCCAGCAGCCCTACTGGACAGGGGTATTACGAGCAGTACTTC.

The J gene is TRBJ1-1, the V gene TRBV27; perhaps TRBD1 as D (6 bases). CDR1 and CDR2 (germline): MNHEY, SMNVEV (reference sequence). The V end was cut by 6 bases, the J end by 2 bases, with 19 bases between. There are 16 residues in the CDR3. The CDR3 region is CASSRTGSRGNTEAFF. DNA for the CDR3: TGTGCCAGCAGCCGGACTGGGTCCAGGGGAAACACTGAAGCTTTCTTT.

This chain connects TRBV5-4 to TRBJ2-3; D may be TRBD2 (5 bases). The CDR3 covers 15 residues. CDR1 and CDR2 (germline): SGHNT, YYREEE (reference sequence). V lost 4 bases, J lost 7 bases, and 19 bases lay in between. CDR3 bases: TGTGCCAGCAGCCCGGGGAGTAGCCGCCGAAATACGCAGTATTTT. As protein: CASSPGSSRRNTQYF.

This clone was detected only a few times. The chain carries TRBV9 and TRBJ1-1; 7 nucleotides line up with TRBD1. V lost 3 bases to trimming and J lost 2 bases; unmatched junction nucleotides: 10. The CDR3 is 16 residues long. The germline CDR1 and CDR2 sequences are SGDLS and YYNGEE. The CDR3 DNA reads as TGTGCCAGCAGCGGTTTCCACGACAGGGCAAACACTGAAGCTTTCTTT. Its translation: CASSGFHDRANTEAFF. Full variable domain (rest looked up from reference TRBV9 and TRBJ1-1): DSGVTQTPKHLITATGQRVTLRCSPRSGDLSVYWYQQSLDQGLQFLIQYYNGEERAKGNILERFSAQQFPDLHSELNLSSLELGDSALYFCASSGFHDRANTEAFFGQGTRLTVV.

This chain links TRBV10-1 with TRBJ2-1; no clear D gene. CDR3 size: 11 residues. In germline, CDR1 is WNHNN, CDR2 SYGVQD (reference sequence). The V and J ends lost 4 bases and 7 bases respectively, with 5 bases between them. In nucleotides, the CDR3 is TGCGCCAGCAGTGGACATAATGAGCAGTTCTTC. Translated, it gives CASSGHNEQFF.